The sequence of this T cell receptor (beta chain) was determined in a study of control samples from healthy donors and cancer patients. A single count supports this clone. CDR3 length: 14 amino acids. The V gene's germline CDR1 is LGHNA and CDR2 YNFKEQ. Trimming cost V 0 bases and J 6 bases, with 8 bases left between them. This table comes from immunoSEQ multiplex PCR, and its TCRdb copy is limited to in-frame clones, with some not included. The table lists approximately 110,000 clones, about 89% of them singletons. The specimen was blood. The receptor was derived from a woman aged 18 to 35 in good health. The chain carries TRBV4-2 and TRBJ2-2; D uncertain. CDR3 in amino acids: CASSQDPLAGELFF. The CDR3 DNA follows: TGTGCCAGCAGCCAAGATCCCTTAGCCGGGGAGCTGTTTTTT.